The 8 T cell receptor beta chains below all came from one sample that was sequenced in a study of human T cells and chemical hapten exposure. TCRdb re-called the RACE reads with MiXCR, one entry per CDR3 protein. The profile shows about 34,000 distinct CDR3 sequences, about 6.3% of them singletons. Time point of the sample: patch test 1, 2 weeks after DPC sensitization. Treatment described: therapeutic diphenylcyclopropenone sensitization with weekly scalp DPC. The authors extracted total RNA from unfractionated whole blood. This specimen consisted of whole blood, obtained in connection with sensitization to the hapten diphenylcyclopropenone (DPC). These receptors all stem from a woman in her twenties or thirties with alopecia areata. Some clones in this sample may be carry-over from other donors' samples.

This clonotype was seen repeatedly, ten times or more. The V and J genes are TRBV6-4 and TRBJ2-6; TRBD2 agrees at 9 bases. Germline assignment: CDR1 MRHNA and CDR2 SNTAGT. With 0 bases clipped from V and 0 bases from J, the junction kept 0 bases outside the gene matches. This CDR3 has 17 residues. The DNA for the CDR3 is TGTGCCAGCAGTGACTCGACTAGCGGCTCTGGGGCCAACGTCCTGACTTTC. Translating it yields CASSDSTSGSGANVLTF.

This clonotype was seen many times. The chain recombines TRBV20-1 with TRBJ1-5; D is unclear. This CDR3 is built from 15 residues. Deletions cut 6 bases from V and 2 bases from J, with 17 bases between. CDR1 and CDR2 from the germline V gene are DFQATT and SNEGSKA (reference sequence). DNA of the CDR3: TGCAGTGCCCCCGGACGGAAGAGTCGCAATCAGCCCCAGCATTTT. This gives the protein CSAPGRKSRNQPQHF.

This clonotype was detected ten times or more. The CDR3 spells CASSSTGANWNTEAFF. The CDR3 coding sequence is TGTGCCAGCAGTTCCACAGGGGCGAATTGGAACACTGAAGCTTTCTTT. The chain combines TRBV9 with TRBJ1-1, with 7 bases aligning to TRBD1. V lost 5 bases and J lost 1; bases outside the gene matches: 11. The CDR3 has 16 residues. Germline V CDR1 and CDR2: SGDLS, YYNGEE. The complete variable domain, with remaining parts taken from reference TRBV9 and TRBJ1-1, reads DSGVTQTPKHLITATGQRVTLRCSPRSGDLSVYWYQQSLDQGLQFLIQYYNGEERAKGNILERFSAQQFPDLHSELNLSSLELGDSALYFCASSSTGANWNTEAFFGQGTRLTVV.

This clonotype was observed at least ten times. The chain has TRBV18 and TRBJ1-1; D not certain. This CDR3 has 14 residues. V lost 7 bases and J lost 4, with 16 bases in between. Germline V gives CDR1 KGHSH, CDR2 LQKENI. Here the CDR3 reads CASFPAGSFTEAFF. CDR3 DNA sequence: TGTGCCAGCTTTCCGGCTGGGTCTTTCACTGAAGCTTTCTTT.

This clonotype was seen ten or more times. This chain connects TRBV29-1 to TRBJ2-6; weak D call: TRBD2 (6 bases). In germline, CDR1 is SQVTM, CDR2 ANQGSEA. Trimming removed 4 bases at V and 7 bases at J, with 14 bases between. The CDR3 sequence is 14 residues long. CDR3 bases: TGCAGCGTTGGAACTGGAGGGGTTGCCAACGTCCTGACTTTC. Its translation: CSVGTGGVANVLTF. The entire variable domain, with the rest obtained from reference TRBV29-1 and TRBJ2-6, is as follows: SAVISQKPSRDICQRGTSLTIQCQVDSQVTMMFWYRQQPGQSLTLIATANQGSEATYESGFVIDKFPISRPNLTFSTLTVSNMSPEDSSIYLCSVGTGGVANVLTFGAGSRLTVL.

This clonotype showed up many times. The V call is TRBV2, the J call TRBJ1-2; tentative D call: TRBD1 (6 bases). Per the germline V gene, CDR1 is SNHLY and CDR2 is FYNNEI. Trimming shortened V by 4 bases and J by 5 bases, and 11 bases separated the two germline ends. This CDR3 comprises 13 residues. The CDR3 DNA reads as TGTGCCAGCAGTGTTCAGGACAGATATGGCTACACCTTC. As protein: CASSVQDRYGYTF. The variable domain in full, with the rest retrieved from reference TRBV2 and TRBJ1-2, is EPEVTQTPSHQVTQMGQEVILRCVPISNHLYFYWYRQILGQKVEFLVSFYNNEISEKSEIFDDQFSVERPDGSNFTLKIRSTKLEDSAMYFCASSVQDRYGYTFGSGTRLTVV.

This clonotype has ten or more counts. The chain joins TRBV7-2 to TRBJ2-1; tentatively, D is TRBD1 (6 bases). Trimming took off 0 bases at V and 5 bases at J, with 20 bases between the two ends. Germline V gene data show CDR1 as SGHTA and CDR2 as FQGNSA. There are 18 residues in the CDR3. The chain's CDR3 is CASSLAVNVRGRDNEQFF. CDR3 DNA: TGTGCCAGCAGCTTAGCGGTTAATGTCAGGGGCAGGGACAATGAGCAGTTCTTC.

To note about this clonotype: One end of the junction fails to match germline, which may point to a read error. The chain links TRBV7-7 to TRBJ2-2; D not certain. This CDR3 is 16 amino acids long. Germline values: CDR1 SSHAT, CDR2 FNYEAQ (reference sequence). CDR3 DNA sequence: TGTGCTAGCAGCTTAGGCCGGGTAAAGGACACCGGGGAGCTGTTTTTT. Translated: CASSLGRVKDTGELFF.